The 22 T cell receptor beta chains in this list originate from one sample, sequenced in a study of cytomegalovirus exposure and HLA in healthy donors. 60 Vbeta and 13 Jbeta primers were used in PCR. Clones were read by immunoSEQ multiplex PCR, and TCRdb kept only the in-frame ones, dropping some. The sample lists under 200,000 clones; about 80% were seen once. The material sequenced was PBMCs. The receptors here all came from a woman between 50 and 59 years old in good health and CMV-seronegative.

Written as DNA, the CDR3 is TGTGCCATCAGTGAGCTGAGCGGGGATAACAATGAGCAGTTCTTC. This codes for CAISELSGDNNEQFF. The chain couples TRBV10-3 to TRBJ2-1, with 7 nucleotides matching TRBD2. There are 15 residues in the CDR3. J was trimmed by 5 bases and V by 2 bases; bases with no gene match: 6. From germline, CDR1 is ENHRY and CDR2 SYGVKD.

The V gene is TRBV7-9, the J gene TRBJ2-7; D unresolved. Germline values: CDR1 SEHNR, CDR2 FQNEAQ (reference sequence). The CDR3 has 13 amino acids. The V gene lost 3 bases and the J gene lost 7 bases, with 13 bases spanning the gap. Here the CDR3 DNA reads TGTGCCAGCAGCTTTGGTCAACTTAAGGAGCAGTACTTC. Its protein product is CASSFGQLKEQYF. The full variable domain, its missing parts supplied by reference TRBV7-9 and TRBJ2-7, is DTGVSQNPRHKITKRGQNVTFRCDPISEHNRLYWYRQTLGQGPEFLTYFQNEAQLEKSRLLSDRFSAERPKGSFSTLEIQRTEQGDSAMYLCASSFGQLKEQYFGPGTRLTVT.

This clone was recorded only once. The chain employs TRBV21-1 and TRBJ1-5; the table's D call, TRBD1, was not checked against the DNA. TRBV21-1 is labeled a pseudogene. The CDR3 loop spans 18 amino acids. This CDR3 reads CAIARTPGQTISNQPQHF. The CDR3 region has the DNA TGTGCCATCGCAAGGACCCCGGGACAAACTATTAGCAATCAGCCCCAGCATTTT.

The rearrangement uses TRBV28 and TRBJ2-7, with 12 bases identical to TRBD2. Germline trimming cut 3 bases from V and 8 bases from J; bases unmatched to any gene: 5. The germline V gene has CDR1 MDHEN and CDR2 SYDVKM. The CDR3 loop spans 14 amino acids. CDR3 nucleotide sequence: TGTGCCAGCAGTTTGCCTAGCGGGGGGGCTAAGCAGTACTTC. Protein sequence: CASSLPSGGAKQYF.

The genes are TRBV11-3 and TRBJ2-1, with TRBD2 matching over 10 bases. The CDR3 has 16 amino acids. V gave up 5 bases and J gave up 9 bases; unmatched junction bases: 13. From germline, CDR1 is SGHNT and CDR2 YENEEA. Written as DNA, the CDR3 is TGTGCCAGCAGCCCCCGGACTAGCGGAATGGTAATTGAGCAGTTCTTC. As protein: CASSPRTSGMVIEQFF.

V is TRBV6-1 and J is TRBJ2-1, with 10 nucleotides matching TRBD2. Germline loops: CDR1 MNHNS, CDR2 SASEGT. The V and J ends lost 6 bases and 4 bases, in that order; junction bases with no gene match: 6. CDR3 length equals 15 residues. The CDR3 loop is CASRATSGVYNEQFF. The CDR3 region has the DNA TGTGCCAGCAGGGCAACTAGCGGGGTATACAATGAGCAGTTCTTC.

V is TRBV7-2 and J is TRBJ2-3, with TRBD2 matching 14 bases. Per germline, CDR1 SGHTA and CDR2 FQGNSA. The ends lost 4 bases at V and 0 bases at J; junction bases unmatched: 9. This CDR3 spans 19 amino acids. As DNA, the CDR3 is TGTGCCAGCAGCTCCTCCAGGACTAGCGGGAGGAGGAGCACAGATACGCAGTATTTT. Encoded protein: CASSSSRTSGRRSTDTQYF. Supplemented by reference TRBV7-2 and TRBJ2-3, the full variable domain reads GAGVSQSPSNKVTEKGKDVELRCDPISGHTALYWYRQSLGQGLEFLIYFQGNSAPDKSGLPSDRFSAERTGGSVSTLTIQRTQQEDSAVYLCASSSSRTSGRRSTDTQYFGPGTRLTVL.

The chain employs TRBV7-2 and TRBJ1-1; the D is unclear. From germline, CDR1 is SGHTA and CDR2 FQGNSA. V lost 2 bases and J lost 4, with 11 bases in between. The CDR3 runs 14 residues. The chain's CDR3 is CASSLRSSGTEAFF. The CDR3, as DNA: TGTGCCAGCAGCTTAAGGAGTAGTGGCACTGAAGCTTTCTTT. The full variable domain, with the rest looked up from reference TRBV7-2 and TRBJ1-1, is GAGVSQSPSNKVTEKGKDVELRCDPISGHTALYWYRQSLGQGLEFLIYFQGNSAPDKSGLPSDRFSAERTGGSVSTLTIQRTQQEDSAVYLCASSLRSSGTEAFFGQGTRLTVV.

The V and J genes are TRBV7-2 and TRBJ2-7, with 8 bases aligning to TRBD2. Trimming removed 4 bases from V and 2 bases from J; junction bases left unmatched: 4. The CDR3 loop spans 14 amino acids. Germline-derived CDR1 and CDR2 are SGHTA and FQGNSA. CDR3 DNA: TGTGCCAGCAGCTCTGGAGCGGGAGCCTACGAGCAGTACTTC. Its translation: CASSSGAGAYEQYF.

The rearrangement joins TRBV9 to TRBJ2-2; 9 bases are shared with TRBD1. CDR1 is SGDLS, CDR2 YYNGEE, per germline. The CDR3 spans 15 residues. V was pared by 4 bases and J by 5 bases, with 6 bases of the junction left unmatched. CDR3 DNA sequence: TGTGCCAGCAGCACTGACAGGGGGAAAACCGGGGAGCTGTTTTTT. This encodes CASSTDRGKTGELFF.

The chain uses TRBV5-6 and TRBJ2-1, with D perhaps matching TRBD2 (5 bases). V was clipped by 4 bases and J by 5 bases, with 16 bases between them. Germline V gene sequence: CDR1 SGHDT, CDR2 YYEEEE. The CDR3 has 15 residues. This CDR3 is CASSNLEWRNNEQFF. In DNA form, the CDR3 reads TGTGCCAGCAGCAACCTAGAGTGGAGGAACAATGAGCAGTTCTTC.

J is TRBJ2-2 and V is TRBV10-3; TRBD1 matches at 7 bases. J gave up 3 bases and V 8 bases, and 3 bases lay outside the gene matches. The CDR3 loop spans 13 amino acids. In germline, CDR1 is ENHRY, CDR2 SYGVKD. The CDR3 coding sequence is TGTGCCATCTCAGGGGGTGACACCGGGGAGCTGTTTTTT. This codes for CAISGGDTGELFF.

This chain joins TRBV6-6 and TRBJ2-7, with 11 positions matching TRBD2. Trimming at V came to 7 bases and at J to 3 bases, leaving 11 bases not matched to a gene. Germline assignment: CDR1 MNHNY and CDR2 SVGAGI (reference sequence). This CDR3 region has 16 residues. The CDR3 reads CASTVAGGSGGYEQYF. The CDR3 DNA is TGTGCCAGCACTGTAGCGGGAGGGTCAGGCGGCTACGAGCAGTACTTC.

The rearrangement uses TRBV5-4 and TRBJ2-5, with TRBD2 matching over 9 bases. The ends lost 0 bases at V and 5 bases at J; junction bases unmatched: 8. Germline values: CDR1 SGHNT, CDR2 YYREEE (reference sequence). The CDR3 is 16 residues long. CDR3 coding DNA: TGTGCCAGCAGCTTGGAGGCGGGAGGGCCTAAGGAGACCCAGTACTTC. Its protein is CASSLEAGGPKETQYF.

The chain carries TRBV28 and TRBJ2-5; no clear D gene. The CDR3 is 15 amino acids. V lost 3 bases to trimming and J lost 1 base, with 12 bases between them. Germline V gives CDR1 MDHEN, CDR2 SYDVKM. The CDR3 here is CASSFGPLSQETQYF. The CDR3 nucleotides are TGTGCCAGCAGTTTTGGGCCTCTCTCCCAAGAGACCCAGTACTTC.

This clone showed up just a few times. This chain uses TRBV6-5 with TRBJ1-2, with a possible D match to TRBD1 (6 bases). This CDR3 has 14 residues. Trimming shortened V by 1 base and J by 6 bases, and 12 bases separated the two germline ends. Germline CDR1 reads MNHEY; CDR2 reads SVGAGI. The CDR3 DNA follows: TGTGCCAGCAGTTACTGGGACACTTCGGATGGCTACACCTTC. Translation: CASSYWDTSDGYTF.

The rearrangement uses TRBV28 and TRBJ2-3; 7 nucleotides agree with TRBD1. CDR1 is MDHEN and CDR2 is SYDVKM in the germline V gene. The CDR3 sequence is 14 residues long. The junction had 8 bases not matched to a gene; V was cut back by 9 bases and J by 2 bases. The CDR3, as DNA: TGTGCCAGTAACAGGGGCCTATCCACAGATACGCAGTATTTT. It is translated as CASNRGLSTDTQYF.

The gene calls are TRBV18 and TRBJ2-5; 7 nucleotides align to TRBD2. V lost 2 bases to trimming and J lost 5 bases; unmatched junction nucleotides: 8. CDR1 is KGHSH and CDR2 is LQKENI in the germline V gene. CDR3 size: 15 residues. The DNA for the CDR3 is TGTGCCAGCTCACCATTGCAGCGGGATACGGAGACCCAGTACTTC. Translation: CASSPLQRDTETQYF.

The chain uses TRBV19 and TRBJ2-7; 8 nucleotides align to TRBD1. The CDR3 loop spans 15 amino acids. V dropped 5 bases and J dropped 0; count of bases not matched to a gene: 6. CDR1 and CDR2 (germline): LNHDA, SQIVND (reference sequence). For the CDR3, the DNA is TGTGCCAGTAGTCTTGGGGACAGGAGCTCCTACGAGCAGTACTTC. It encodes CASSLGDRSSYEQYF.

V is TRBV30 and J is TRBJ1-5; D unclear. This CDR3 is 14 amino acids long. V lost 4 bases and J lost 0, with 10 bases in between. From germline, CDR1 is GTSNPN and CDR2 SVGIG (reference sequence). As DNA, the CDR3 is TGTGCCTGGATGAGGAAAAATAGCAATCAGCCCCAGCATTTT. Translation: CAWMRKNSNQPQHF.

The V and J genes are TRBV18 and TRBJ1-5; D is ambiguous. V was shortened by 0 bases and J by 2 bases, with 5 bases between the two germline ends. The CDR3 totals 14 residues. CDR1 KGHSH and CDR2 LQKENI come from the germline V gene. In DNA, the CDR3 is TGTGCCAGCTCACCACCTCAGGGCAATCAGCCCCAGCATTTT. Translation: CASSPPQGNQPQHF.

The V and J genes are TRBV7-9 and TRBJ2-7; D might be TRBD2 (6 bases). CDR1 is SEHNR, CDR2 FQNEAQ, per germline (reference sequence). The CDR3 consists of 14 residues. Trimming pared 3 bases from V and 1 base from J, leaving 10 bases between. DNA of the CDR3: TGTGCCAGCAGCTTTAGCGGAGGATCCTACGAGCAGTACTTC. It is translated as CASSFSGGSYEQYF. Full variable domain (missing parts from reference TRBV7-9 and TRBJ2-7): DTGVSQNPRHKITKRGQNVTFRCDPISEHNRLYWYRQTLGQGPEFLTYFQNEAQLEKSRLLSDRFSAERPKGSFSTLEIQRTEQGDSAMYLCASSFSGGSYEQYFGPGTRLTVT.